This T cell receptor beta chain was retrieved from a study of blood T cell repertoires in COVID-19. Study at large: Whether acute or convalescent, the COVID-19 samples came from the United States, Italy and Spain. PBMCs, B-cell-depleted T cells, or T cells provided the cDNA or gDNA that made up the material.

Germline V gives CDR1 LNHDA, CDR2 SQIVND (reference sequence). This CDR3 is 15 amino acids long. The V gene lost 6 bases and the J gene lost 1 base, with 15 bases spanning the gap. How the authors handled the data: Quantification of nucleated cells was approximated via reference gene primer amplification. Sequencing used immunoSEQ multiplex PCR; TCRdb keeps in-frame clones, though not all of them. From that table come the V and J calls and clone size; the DNA was used to work out D and trimming. The sample holds 150,000 or so clones; about 82% are singletons and the top ten take more than 3.5%. The sample consisted of peripheral blood. V and J are TRBV19 and TRBJ1-1; possible D gene TRBD1, 6 bases. This TCR was sampled from a woman older than 75 with active or convalescent COVID-19. The CDR3 protein is CASRPPDRRNTEAFF. CDR3 in DNA: TGTGCCAGTAGACCGCCCGACAGGAGGAACACTGAAGCTTTCTTT.